The 26 T cell receptor beta chains below were found in one sample sequenced in a study of blood T cell repertoires in COVID-19 (dated by TCRdb to about 2020). Libraries were prepared through the immunoSEQ multiplex PCR assay. TCRdb took this table from immuneACCESS and kept in-frame rearrangements with V and J called. Such tables lack part of the clones; where checked against another copy, unresolved V genes explain under half of the gap, and the rest is unexplained. This sample gives over 35,000 clones in total; more than 75% of them show up just once. The ten largest clones represent around 20% of the sample. The source material was peripheral blood. The receptors were gathered from a man aged 70 or older with active COVID-19.

The chain joins TRBV5-1 to TRBJ2-5, with D maybe TRBD1 (5 bases). This CDR3 contains 13 residues. Germline CDR1 reads SGHRS; CDR2 reads YFSETQ. Trimming pared 7 bases from V and 5 bases from J, leaving 15 bases between. The CDR3 coding sequence is TGCGCCAGCTGCGACAGTAGTCTGGAGACCCAGTACTTC. Translation gives CASCDSSLETQYF.

This clone was detected only a few times. The chain joins TRBV11-3 to TRBJ2-1; 7 bases are shared with TRBD2. This CDR3 is 15 amino acids long. Trimming removed 3 bases from V and 9 bases from J; junction bases left unmatched: 11. CDR1 is SGHNT, CDR2 YENEEA, per germline. The CDR3 is CASSFGRALLIEQFF. The DNA of the CDR3 is TGTGCCAGCAGCTTTGGGAGGGCCCTCTTAATTGAGCAGTTCTTC. Full variable domain (missing parts from reference TRBV11-3 and TRBJ2-1): EAGVVQSPRYKIIEKKQPVAFWCNPISGHNTLYWYLQNLGQGPELLIRYENEEAVDDSQLPKDRFSAERLKGVDSTLKIQPAELGDSAVYLCASSFGRALLIEQFFGPGTRLTVL.

The chain links TRBV27 to TRBJ2-1; D possibly corresponds to TRBD2 (6 bases). The CDR3 is 16 residues long. CDR1 and CDR2 (germline): MNHEY, SMNVEV (reference sequence). Trimming cost V 10 bases and J 5 bases, with 24 bases left between them. The CDR3 coding sequence is TGTGCCACCACCGTAAACTCGGGACTTAGACACAATGAGCAGTTCTTC. Translated, it gives CATTVNSGLRHNEQFF.

The V and J genes are TRBV30 and TRBJ2-7, with D uncertain. Germline V lookup: CDR1 GTSNPN, CDR2 SVGIG (reference sequence). This CDR3 has 14 residues. Between the trimmed V and J ends, which lost 4 bases and 5 bases, there was a span of 18 bases. CDR3 nucleotide sequence: TGTGCCTGGACTCTACCCCGAGCCCCCCACGAGCAGTACTTC. It specifies CAWTLPRAPHEQYF.

The gene calls are TRBV7-3 and TRBJ2-2; tentative D call: TRBD1 (6 bases). Germline V gives CDR1 SGHTA, CDR2 FQGTGA. The CDR3 extends over 14 amino acids. Trimming shortened V by 5 bases and J by 8 bases, and 15 bases separated the two germline ends. This CDR3 is CASSQNRAPGELFF. Written as DNA, the CDR3 is TGTGCCAGCAGCCAGAACAGGGCCCCTGGGGAGCTGTTTTTT. Full variable domain (rest looked up from reference TRBV7-3 and TRBJ2-2): GAGVSQTPSNKVTEKGKYVELRCDPISGHTALYWYRQSLGQGPEFLIYFQGTGAADDSGLPNDRFFAVRPEGSVSTLKIQRTERGDSAVYLCASSQNRAPGELFFGEGSRLTVL.

This chain uses TRBV6-1 with TRBJ2-7, with 8 bases aligning to TRBD1. Germline assignment: CDR1 MNHNS and CDR2 SASEGT. Trimming cost V 1 base and J 2 bases; bases outside gene matches: 4. This CDR3 spans 15 amino acids. The CDR3 DNA is TGTGCCAGCAGTGAAGTAGGGACAGGCGCCTACGAGCAGTACTTC. Its translation is CASSEVGTGAYEQYF.

The gene calls are TRBV5-5 and TRBJ2-7; 10 bases agree with TRBD2. Unmatched junction bases numbered 7, after V lost 4 bases and J lost 6 bases. The CDR3 loop spans 14 amino acids. CDR1 is SGHKS and CDR2 is YYEKEE in the germline V gene (reference sequence). This CDR3 is CASSPSGRSREQYF. DNA of the CDR3: TGTGCCAGCAGCCCTAGCGGGAGATCTCGCGAGCAGTACTTC.

The chain is built from TRBV5-4 and TRBJ2-7, with D hard to call. Trimming stripped 0 bases from V and 4 bases from J, with 8 bases between. Germline CDR1 reads SGHNT; CDR2 reads YYREEE (reference sequence). This CDR3 comprises 13 residues. The DNA for the CDR3 is TGTGCCAGCAGCTTGGGCGGTCCTTACGAGCAGTACTTC. Translation: CASSLGGPYEQYF.

The chain recombines TRBV5-1 with TRBJ2-7, with 10 bases matching TRBD2. V gave up 3 bases and J gave up 2 bases; unmatched junction bases: 5. The CDR3 spans 15 residues. The germline gives CDR1 SGHRS, CDR2 YFSETQ. The CDR3 is CASSSLAGATYEQYF. DNA for the CDR3: TGCGCCAGCAGCTCCCTAGCGGGAGCGACCTACGAGCAGTACTTC.

The rearrangement joins TRBV7-2 to TRBJ2-2; D possibly corresponds to TRBD1 (5 bases). V dropped 2 bases and J dropped 4 bases, with 11 bases sitting between them. Looked up from germline, CDR1 is SGHTA and CDR2 is FQGNSA. The CDR3 length is 15 residues. CDR3 DNA sequence: TGTGCCAGCAGCTTAACCGGACAACTCACCGGGGAGCTGTTTTTT. This codes for CASSLTGQLTGELFF.

A single count supports this clone. The CDR3 coding sequence is TGTGCCAGCAGCTCAAGGACTAGCGGGAGAGTTGGAGAGACCCAGTACTTC. Amino acids: CASSSRTSGRVGETQYF. The V call is TRBV11-2, the J call TRBJ2-5; 13 nucleotides align to TRBD2. Trimming removed 4 bases from V and 4 bases from J; junction bases left unmatched: 9. The germline V gene encodes CDR1 SGHAT and CDR2 FQNNGV. The CDR3 sequence is 17 residues long.

The chain joins TRBV19 to TRBJ2-1; TRBD2 matches 11 bases. There are 15 residues in the CDR3. Per germline, CDR1 LNHDA and CDR2 SQIVND (reference sequence). Trimming removed 5 bases from V and 5 bases from J; junction bases left unmatched: 5. The chain's CDR3 is CASSLTSGSNNEQFF. CDR3 in DNA: TGTGCCAGTAGTCTAACTAGCGGGAGTAACAATGAGCAGTTCTTC.

CDR3 sequence reads: CASIDRGTEAFF. CDR3 nucleotides: TGTGCCAGCATCGACAGGGGAACTGAAGCTTTCTTT. The chain carries TRBV5-6 and TRBJ1-1; TRBD1 matches 8 bases. The CDR3 runs to 12 residues. V lost 6 bases and J lost 5; bases outside the gene matches: 3. Germline CDR1 is SGHDT and CDR2 is YYEEEE.

The rearrangement links TRBV15 to TRBJ1-5, with 10 bases aligning to TRBD1. V lost 3 bases, J lost 7 bases, and 9 bases stayed unmatched. In germline, CDR1 is LNHNV, CDR2 YYDKDF (reference sequence). CDR3 size: 16 residues. CDR3 sequence (DNA): TGTGCCACCAGCAGGCCCGGGACAGGGGTTGGACAGCCCCAGCATTTT. It is translated as CATSRPGTGVGQPQHF. Full variable domain (missing parts from reference TRBV15 and TRBJ1-5): DAMVIQNPRYQVTQFGKPVTLSCSQTLNHNVMYWYQQKSSQAPKLLFHYYDKDFNNEADTPDNFQSRRPNTSFCFLDIRSPGLGDTAMYLCATSRPGTGVGQPQHFGDGTRLSIL.

This clone was counted a single time. The J gene is TRBJ1-2, the V gene TRBV7-3; D unresolved. Trimming removed 5 bases from V and 0 bases from J, with 10 bases in between. Germline loops: CDR1 SGHTA, CDR2 FQGTGA. The CDR3 runs 14 residues. CDR3 loop: CASSPSGANYGYTF. CDR3 in DNA: TGTGCCAGCAGCCCCTCGGGAGCTAACTATGGCTACACCTTC.

This chain connects TRBV19 to TRBJ2-7; perhaps TRBD2 as D (5 bases). Trimming shortened V by 3 bases and J by 2 bases, and 11 bases separated the two germline ends. The CDR3 has 14 amino acids. The germline CDR1 and CDR2 sequences are LNHDA and SQIVND (reference sequence). The CDR3, as DNA: TGTGCCAGTAGTATTTTGGCGGGCGCCTACGAGCAGTACTTC. Encoded protein: CASSILAGAYEQYF.

This clone has only one observation. The chain links TRBV6-6 to TRBJ1-2; TRBD1 matches 10 bases. The CDR3 totals 15 residues. Germline loops: CDR1 MNHNY, CDR2 SVGAGI (reference sequence). The V segment lost 2 bases and the J segment 4 bases; nucleotides outside the gene matches: 4. The CDR3 DNA follows: TGTGCCAGCAGTTACAGACAGGGGGCTGGCTATGGCTACACCTTC. Amino acid sequence: CASSYRQGAGYGYTF.

V gene TRBV6-5 combines with J gene TRBJ2-3; a weak D match, TRBD2 (6 bases). Trimming removed 2 bases from V and 2 bases from J, with 14 bases in between. Germline V gives CDR1 MNHEY, CDR2 SVGAGI. The CDR3 covers 16 residues. CDR3: CASSYHGTANTDTQYF. The CDR3 DNA sequence: TGTGCCAGCAGTTACCACGGGACTGCAAACACAGATACGCAGTATTTT.

The chain is built from TRBV9 and TRBJ2-7, with D possibly being TRBD2 (5 bases). This CDR3 has 16 residues. V was pared by 0 bases and J by 0 bases, with 13 bases between. The V gene's germline CDR1 is SGDLS and CDR2 YYNGEE. The CDR3, as DNA: TGTGCCAGCAGCGTAGGACGAGGGCCGAGCTCCTACGAGCAGTACTTC. Translated, it gives CASSVGRGPSSYEQYF.

The gene calls are TRBV24-1 and TRBJ1-4; 10 positions agree with TRBD1. CDR1 and CDR2 from the germline V gene are KGHDR and SFDVKD. The CDR3 runs 15 residues. After removal of 4 bases from V and 6 bases from J, the junction contained 4 bases not matched to a gene. DNA of the CDR3: TGTGCCACCAGTGACCCGACAGGGGGCGATGAAAAACTGTTTTTT. Its translation: CATSDPTGGDEKLFF.

The rearrangement uses TRBV19 and TRBJ2-2, with 8 bases matching TRBD2. Per germline, CDR1 LNHDA and CDR2 SQIVND (reference sequence). This CDR3 region has 15 residues. J was trimmed by 5 bases and V by 6 bases; bases with no gene match: 8. The CDR3 is CASRPSGLATGELFF. The CDR3 DNA reads TGTGCCAGTAGGCCCAGCGGACTAGCAACCGGGGAGCTGTTTTTT.

This clone was counted between two and nine times. The gene calls are TRBV7-9 and TRBJ2-1; TRBD1 matches 7 bases. CDR3 length: 14 amino acids. J was trimmed by 6 bases and V by 5 bases; bases with no gene match: 7. Per germline, CDR1 SEHNR and CDR2 FQNEAQ (reference sequence). CDR3 residues: CASSRQGKTNEQFF. In nucleotides, the CDR3 is TGTGCCAGCAGCCGACAGGGTAAAACCAATGAGCAGTTCTTC.

The genes are TRBV10-3 and TRBJ1-1, with D perhaps matching TRBD1 (6 bases). Trimming removed 6 bases from V and 0 bases from J, with 11 bases in between. The CDR3 extends over 14 amino acids. Looked up from germline, CDR1 is ENHRY and CDR2 is SYGVKD. The CDR3 spells CAIRGQLLNTEAFF. CDR3 coding DNA: TGTGCCATCAGAGGACAGTTACTGAACACTGAAGCTTTCTTT.

The chain combines TRBV6-2 or TRBV6-3 with TRBJ1-5; TRBD1 agrees at 9 bases. This CDR3 is 17 amino acids long. V dropped 0 bases and J dropped 0; count of bases not matched to a gene: 3. Germline CDR1 and CDR2: MNHEY and SVGEGT. For the CDR3, the DNA is TGTGCCAGCAGTTACTCTCCGGGACAGGGTAGCAATCAGCCCCAGCATTTT. Translated: CASSYSPGQGSNQPQHF.

This rearrangement joins TRBV7-2 to TRBJ2-3; D perhaps matches TRBD2 (6 bases). Trimming took 2 bases from V and 5 from J, leaving 17 bases between them. The CDR3 is 16 residues long. CDR1 SGHTA and CDR2 FQGNSA come from the germline V gene. The CDR3 reads CASSLSAGNHGDTQYF. CDR3 sequence (DNA): TGTGCCAGCAGCTTATCGGCGGGAAACCATGGAGATACGCAGTATTTT.

This clone was picked up one time. The chain combines TRBV28 with TRBJ2-1; 10 bases are a match to TRBD2. V shed 7 bases and J 1 base; nucleotides not matched to a gene: 10. This CDR3 comprises 17 residues. CDR1 MDHEN and CDR2 SYDVKM come from the germline V gene. The CDR3 here is CASTQPLAGGSYNEQFF. CDR3 DNA sequence: TGTGCCAGCACCCAGCCTTTAGCGGGAGGTTCCTACAATGAGCAGTTCTTC.